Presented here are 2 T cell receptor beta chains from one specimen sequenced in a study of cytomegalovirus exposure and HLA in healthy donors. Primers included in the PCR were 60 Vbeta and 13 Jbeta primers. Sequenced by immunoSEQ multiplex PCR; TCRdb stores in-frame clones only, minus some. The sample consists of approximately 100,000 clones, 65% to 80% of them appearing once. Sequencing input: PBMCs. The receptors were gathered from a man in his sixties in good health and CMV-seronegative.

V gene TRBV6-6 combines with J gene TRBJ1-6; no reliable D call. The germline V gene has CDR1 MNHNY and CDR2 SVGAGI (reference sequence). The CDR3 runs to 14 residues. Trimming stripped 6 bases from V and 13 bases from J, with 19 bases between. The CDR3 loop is CASSPGITIHPLHF. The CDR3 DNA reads TGTGCCAGCAGCCCGGGGATCACCATTCACCCCCTCCACTTT.

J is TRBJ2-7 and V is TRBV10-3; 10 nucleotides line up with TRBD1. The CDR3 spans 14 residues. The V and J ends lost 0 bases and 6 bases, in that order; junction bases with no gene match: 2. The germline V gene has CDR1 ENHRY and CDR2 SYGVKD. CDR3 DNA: TGTGCCATCAGTGAGTCTCGGGACAGGGGCGAGCAGTACTTC. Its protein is CAISESRDRGEQYF.